This T cell receptor beta chain was retrieved from a study of preoperative IRX-2 immunotherapy in early breast cancer. V trimming: 9 bases; J trimming: 5 bases; junction bases outside the gene matches: 3. The CDR3 contains 12 residues. Germline assignment: CDR1 MNHGY and CDR2 SAAAGT. Treatment defined: preoperative locoregional IRX-2 cytokine immunotherapy. Preoperative locoregional IRX-2 cytokine immunotherapy was tested in the phase Ib source study. The assay was immunoSEQ multiplex PCR, and TCRdb's table has in-frame clones only and misses some. The table shows 15,000 to 25,000 clones, with around four fifths occurring only once.

The specimen comprised lymph node tissue, sampled after IRX-2 immunotherapy. This rearrangement joins TRBV6-8 to TRBJ1-2; 10 bases are shared with TRBD1. This receptor was taken from a human donor with breast cancer. The CDR3 is CASGQGVYGYTF. CDR3 sequence (DNA): TGTGCCAGTGGACAGGGGGTGTATGGCTACACCTTC.